The source of this T cell receptor beta chain is a study of cytomegalovirus exposure and HLA in healthy donors. Study-wide background: The 95 to 150 validation repertoires used a platform that matched the one used for the 600 to 750 first-cohort repertoires, as a later analysis reported.

The repertoire was sequenced with immunoSEQ multiplex PCR; TCRdb's copy has only in-frame clones and lacks some. The table lists about 120,000 clones, approximately 88% of them singletons, with 2% to 2.5% in the top ten. CDR1 is MNHNY, CDR2 SVGAGI, per germline (reference sequence). V was clipped by 6 bases and J by 6 bases, with 16 bases between them. The CDR3 runs 14 residues. This rearrangement joins TRBV6-6 to TRBJ2-3; D not resolved. The specimen sequenced was PBMCs. The TCR originated in a woman aged 18 to 35 in good health and CMV-seronegative. The CDR3: CASSSSLAPDTQYF. In DNA, the CDR3 is TGTGCCAGCAGCTCATCCTTGGCCCCCGATACGCAGTATTTT.